One sample yielded the 16 T cell receptor beta chains listed below, sequenced in a study of blood T cell repertoires in COVID-19. Assay used: immunoSEQ multiplex PCR; TCRdb lists only in-frame clones, some missing. Of roughly 200,000 clones detected, 88% appear once; the ten largest clones hold about 1.7%. Sequenced input: peripheral blood. The receptors derive from a man between 18 and 35 years old with active or convalescent COVID-19.

The rearrangement joins TRBV9 to TRBJ2-7; D may be TRBD2 (6 bases). The CDR3 spans 14 residues. In germline, CDR1 is SGDLS, CDR2 YYNGEE. Trimming took off 3 bases at V and 2 bases at J, with 12 bases between the two ends. This chain's CDR3 is CASSGRDSTYEQYF. The CDR3 DNA reads TGTGCCAGCAGCGGCCGGGACTCCACCTACGAGCAGTACTTC.

This chain connects TRBV7-2 to TRBJ2-1, with TRBD2 matching 10 bases. Per germline, CDR1 SGHTA and CDR2 FQGNSA. Losses at the gene ends were 2 bases for V and 6 bases for J; bases not matched to a gene: 4. The CDR3 extends over 15 amino acids. CDR3 amino acids: CASSLLLAGSNEQFF. The DNA for the CDR3 is TGTGCCAGCAGCTTATTACTAGCGGGATCCAATGAGCAGTTCTTC.

V gene TRBV4-1 combines with J gene TRBJ2-7; D is undetermined. The ends were cut back, 1 base at V and 3 bases at J, with 4 bases in the middle. From germline, CDR1 is MGHRA and CDR2 YSYEKL. CDR3 length equals 12 residues. CDR3 in DNA: TGCGCCAGCAGCCAAGTCGGCTACGAGCAGTACTTC. It encodes CASSQVGYEQYF.

This chain links TRBV18 with TRBJ2-1; the match to TRBD2 covers 10 bases. The V gene end was trimmed by 2 bases and the J gene end by 5 bases; junction bases not matched to a gene: 3. The CDR3 has 15 residues. The germline V gene encodes CDR1 KGHSH and CDR2 LQKENI. CDR3: CASSPSGGADNEQFF. The CDR3 DNA reads as TGTGCCAGCTCACCAAGCGGGGGGGCTGACAATGAGCAGTTCTTC.

The rearrangement joins TRBV7-2 to TRBJ2-7, with 9 bases identical to TRBD2. J was trimmed by 2 bases and V by 3 bases; bases with no gene match: 5. Germline CDR1 SGHTA, CDR2 FQGNSA. The CDR3 has 15 amino acids. This CDR3 is CASSLIAGVPYEQYF. CDR3 DNA: TGTGCCAGCAGCTTGATAGCGGGAGTTCCCTACGAGCAGTACTTC.

The rearrangement uses TRBV3-1 (or the pseudogene TRBV3-2) and TRBJ1-6, with D uncertain. The germline V gene has CDR1 LGHDT and CDR2 YNNKEL (reference sequence). The length of the CDR3 is 16 residues. The V end was cut by 1 base, the J end by 0 bases, with 7 bases between. CDR3 residues: CASSQVRSSYNSPLHF. DNA of the CDR3: TGTGCCAGCAGCCAAGTGCGGAGCTCCTATAATTCACCCCTCCACTTT.

V usage is TRBV19 and J usage is TRBJ1-6, with a weak D call TRBD1 (6 bases). V was trimmed by 7 bases and J by 7 bases, leaving 14 bases between them. Per the germline V gene, CDR1 is LNHDA and CDR2 is SQIVND (reference sequence). The CDR3 totals 14 residues. The chain's CDR3 is CASNLGAVNSPLHF. The CDR3 DNA sequence: TGTGCCAGTAATTTGGGGGCCGTGAATTCACCCCTCCACTTT. Filled out from reference TRBV19 and TRBJ1-6, the complete variable domain reads DGGITQSPKYLFRKEGQNVTLSCEQNLNHDAMYWYRQDPGQGLRLIYYSQIVNDFQKGDIAEGYSVSREKKESFPLTVTSAQKNPTAFYLCASNLGAVNSPLHFGNGTRLTVT.

The rearrangement links TRBV2 to TRBJ1-1; 9 nucleotides match TRBD1. CDR1 and CDR2 (germline): SNHLY, FYNNEI. V lost 5 bases, J lost 0 bases, and 4 bases stayed unmatched. CDR3 size: 15 residues. The CDR3 nucleotides read TGTGCCAGCAGTATCTACAGGGGGCTGAACACTGAAGCTTTCTTT. It encodes CASSIYRGLNTEAFF.

The J gene is TRBJ1-2, the V gene TRBV6-1; D remains unclear. Germline V gives CDR1 MNHNS, CDR2 SASEGT. V was trimmed by 2 bases and J by 6 bases, leaving 13 bases between them. This CDR3 contains 14 residues. The CDR3 protein is CASSESGRLDGYTF. The CDR3 region has the DNA TGTGCCAGCAGTGAATCGGGAAGGTTGGATGGCTACACCTTC.

The CDR3 here is CASSYPAGLKAGGPTDTQYF. The CDR3 nucleotides are TGTGCCAGCAGTTACCCGGCGGGATTAAAAGCGGGAGGGCCGACAGATACGCAGTATTTT. J is TRBJ2-3 and V is TRBV6-2 or TRBV6-3, with 10 bases aligning to TRBD2. Germline V lookup: CDR1 MNHEY, CDR2 SVGEGT. The CDR3 runs 20 residues. Trimming at V came to 2 bases and at J to 3 bases, leaving 17 bases not matched to a gene.

The J gene is TRBJ2-1, the V gene TRBV3-1 (or the pseudogene TRBV3-2), with D maybe TRBD2 (6 bases). This CDR3 is built from 17 residues. Trimming took off 2 bases at V and 1 base at J, with 15 bases between the two ends. The germline gives CDR1 LGHDT, CDR2 YNNKEL (reference sequence). CDR3 sequence reads: CASSQFRLGQSYNEQFF. The CDR3 nucleotides read TGTGCCAGCAGCCAATTTAGACTAGGGCAATCCTACAATGAGCAGTTCTTC.

This chain uses TRBV11-1 with TRBJ1-2; 9 nucleotides agree with TRBD1. This CDR3 spans 13 amino acids. The germline CDR1 and CDR2 sequences are SGHAT and FQDESV (reference sequence). With V trimmed by 5 bases and J by 10 bases, 8 bases remained unmatched. The chain's CDR3 is CASSPGTGYDYTF. The CDR3 region has the DNA TGTGCCAGCAGCCCCGGGACAGGGTACGACTACACCTTC.

This chain joins TRBV9 and TRBJ2-3; 10 bases fit TRBD2. The CDR3 contains 19 residues. CDR1 SGDLS and CDR2 YYNGEE come from the germline V gene. V gave up 0 bases and J gave up 8 bases; unmatched junction bases: 18. For the CDR3, the DNA is TGTGCCAGCAGCGTAGAAGGCAGCGGGAGGGACCCAGTTTCAGCTACGCAGTATTTT. This codes for CASSVEGSGRDPVSATQYF.

This clone was detected only once. The CDR3: CASSLGGTQETQYF. The CDR3 DNA is TGTGCCAGCAGCTTGGGCGGGACCCAAGAGACCCAGTACTTC. V gene TRBV7-3 combines with J gene TRBJ2-5; a possible D gene is TRBD2 (6 bases). This CDR3 region has 14 residues. CDR1 and CDR2 (germline): SGHTA, FQGTGA. V dropped 3 bases and J dropped 1 base, with 9 bases sitting between them.

J is TRBJ2-3 and V is TRBV4-2; TRBD2 matches at 11 bases. The CDR3 runs to 18 residues. The V gene end was trimmed by 1 base and the J gene end by 4 bases; junction bases not matched to a gene: 10. Germline V gene data show CDR1 as LGHNA and CDR2 as YNFKEQ. The CDR3 DNA is TGTGCCAGCAGCCAAGGTCCTCTAGCGGGGGGACGATCAGATACGCAGTATTTT. Residues: CASSQGPLAGGRSDTQYF.

The chain employs TRBV6-5 and TRBJ1-4, with D uncertain. Germline V gene sequence: CDR1 MNHEY, CDR2 SVGAGI. The V gene lost 4 bases and the J gene lost 6 bases, with 12 bases spanning the gap. CDR3 length: 14 amino acids. CDR3 DNA: TGTGCCAGCAGTTCCATTCCCGGTTATGAAAAACTGTTTTTT. It yields the protein CASSSIPGYEKLFF.